The sequence of this T cell receptor beta chain was determined in a study of T cell repertoires in cytomegalovirus infection. The CDR3 has 13 amino acids. V was trimmed by 5 bases and J by 7 bases, leaving 15 bases between them. Germline CDR1 reads SQVTM; CDR2 reads ANQGSEA. TCRdb re-derived calls from the reads in MiXCR, one entry per CDR3 protein. The table records 150,000 to 200,000 distinct CDR3 sequences, about 15% of them present only once. The material sequenced was CD8+ T cells from PBMCs. The gene calls are TRBV29-1 and TRBJ2-1; tentative D call: TRBD2 (7 bases). The clonotype originates from a human donor in good health (CMV status not recorded). Some clones in this sample may be carry-over from other donors' samples. Here the CDR3 reads CSVKGGWANEQFF. The CDR3 DNA follows: TGCAGCGTTAAGGGGGGGTGGGCGAATGAGCAGTTCTTC.